This entry is about one T cell receptor (beta chain). Its target is not known. TCRdb fed the reads into MiXCR, producing one record per CDR3 protein. Of some 400,000 distinct CDR3 sequences detected, around 32% appear once; the ten largest clones hold around 15%. This sample is drawn from a study of T cell repertoires in cytomegalovirus infection. Study overall: From public TCR beta signatures came an indication of both CMV infection and matching HLA type.

The CDR3 is made up of 14 amino acids. Trimming cost V 2 bases and J 6 bases, with 12 bases left between them. CDR1 MNHEY and CDR2 SVGEGT come from the germline V gene. Study-wide results and limits: The ex vivo response was dominated by HLA-C-restricted CMV-specific TCR beta clonotypes. The cumulative frequency of public TCR beta families distinguished individuals who carried CMV together with the relevant HLA.

The chain is built from TRBV6-2 or TRBV6-3 and TRBJ2-3; possible D gene TRBD1, 5 bases. This sequence was found in a human donor in good health (CMV status not recorded). Some clones in this sample may be carry-over from other donors' samples. The sequenced sample was PBMCs. CDR3 loop: CASSYVGKGDTQYF. Written as DNA, the CDR3 is TGTGCCAGCAGTTACGTTGGGAAGGGGGATACGCAGTATTTT.